This TCR beta chain was recovered during a study of cytomegalovirus exposure and HLA in healthy donors. Primers for the PCR totalled 60 Vbeta and 13 Jbeta. Profiling relied on immunoSEQ multiplex PCR, and the TCRdb table lists in-frame clones only, not all of them. Of around 150,000 clones listed, about 75% are singletons. As regards this clone: Its target is unknown.

These donors, healthy bone marrow donors, were studied. The CDR3 contains 15 residues. Germline V gene sequence: CDR1 WSHSY, CDR2 SAAADI. Germline trimming cut 6 bases from V and 2 bases from J; bases unmatched to any gene: 6. Study-level points and caveats: The classifier, whose performance was assessed in both the original and validation cohorts, reportedly diagnosed cytomegalovirus status with high specificity and sensitivity. Several of the most significant clusters appeared, in a later analysis, to be linked to common viral pathogens.

The V and J genes are TRBV10-2 and TRBJ2-1; 8 bases map to TRBD2. The sequence came from a female donor in good health and CMV-seronegative. Sequenced: PBMCs. CDR3 sequence (DNA): TGCGCCAGCAGAGTCGACGGGGGGGCCTACAATGAGCAGTTCTTC. This sequence encodes CASRVDGGAYNEQFF.